These 3 T cell receptor beta chains were sequenced from one sample in a study of blood T cell repertoires in COVID-19. The assay was immunoSEQ multiplex PCR, and TCRdb's table has in-frame clones only and misses some. The sample contains over 130,000 clones, 84% of which appear only once. What was sequenced was PBMCs or T cells enriched from blood (not recorded which). These receptors were collected from a man in his fifties in a cohort exposed to, infected with or recovered from COVID-19 (not recorded which).

V gene TRBV10-3 combines with J gene TRBJ2-1; 9 nucleotides line up with TRBD1. The CDR3 totals 14 residues. V lost 7 bases, J lost 6 bases, and 7 bases stayed unmatched. Germline lookup yields CDR1 ENHRY and CDR2 SYGVKD. CDR3 sequence: CAIKGQGSINEQFF. DNA for the CDR3: TGTGCCATCAAGGGACAGGGCTCCATCAATGAGCAGTTCTTC.

The chain is built from TRBV5-4 and TRBJ2-5; TRBD1 matches at 11 bases. CDR3 length: 16 amino acids. V lost 3 bases to trimming and J lost 1 base; unmatched junction nucleotides: 5. The germline CDR1 and CDR2 sequences are SGHNT and YYREEE (reference sequence). The CDR3 sequence is CASSSSDRGLQETQYF. The DNA of the CDR3 is TGTGCCAGCAGCTCCTCGGACAGGGGGCTCCAAGAGACCCAGTACTTC.

V is TRBV3-1 (or the pseudogene TRBV3-2) and J is TRBJ2-2; the match to TRBD1 covers 8 bases. This CDR3 spans 17 amino acids. V gave up 7 bases and J gave up 4 bases; unmatched junction bases: 14. CDR1 is LGHDT, CDR2 YNNKEL, per germline (reference sequence). This chain's CDR3 is CASKGVNRGWRTGELFF. The CDR3 DNA is TGTGCCAGCAAGGGCGTAAACAGGGGGTGGCGCACCGGGGAGCTGTTTTTT.